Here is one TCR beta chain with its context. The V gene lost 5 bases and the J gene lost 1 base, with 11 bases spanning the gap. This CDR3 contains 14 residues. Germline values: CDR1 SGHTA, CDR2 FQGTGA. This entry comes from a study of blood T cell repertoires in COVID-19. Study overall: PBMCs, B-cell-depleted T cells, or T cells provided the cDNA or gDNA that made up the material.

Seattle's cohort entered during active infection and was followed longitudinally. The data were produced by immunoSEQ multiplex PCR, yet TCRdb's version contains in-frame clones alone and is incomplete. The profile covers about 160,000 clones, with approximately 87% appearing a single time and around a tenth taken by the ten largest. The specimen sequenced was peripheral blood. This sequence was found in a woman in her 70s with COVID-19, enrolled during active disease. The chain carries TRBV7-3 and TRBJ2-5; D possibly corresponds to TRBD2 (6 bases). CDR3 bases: TGTGCCAGCAGCGAGCAGGGAGGCCAAGAGACCCAGTACTTC. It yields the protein CASSEQGGQETQYF.